These 20 T cell receptor beta chains were sequenced from one sample in a study of T cells in localized non-small cell lung cancer. TCRdb's table, derived via immunoSEQ multiplex PCR, lists solely in-frame clones and lacks some. The profile covers under 45,000 clones, with 83% appearing a single time and about 8% taken by the ten largest. The material was PBMCs, obtained before any cancer treatment. The receptor source for this set is a man aged 40 to 70 with stage II lung adenocarcinoma.

The rearrangement joins TRBV14 to TRBJ1-6; the D gene is possibly TRBD1 (6 bases). CDR1 and CDR2 from the germline V gene are SGHDN and FVKESK. Trimming took 4 bases from V and 7 from J, leaving 17 bases between them. This CDR3 region has 16 residues. CDR3: CASSPISGAKNSPLHF. The CDR3 DNA reads as TGTGCCAGCAGCCCTATATCGGGGGCCAAAAATTCACCCCTCCACTTT.

The chain uses TRBV10-3 and TRBJ2-5; TRBD2 agrees at 13 bases. CDR1 is ENHRY and CDR2 is SYGVKD in the germline V gene. The CDR3 is 17 residues long. V lost 6 bases and J lost 3; bases outside the gene matches: 10. CDR3 in amino acids: CAISVGLAGAGKETQYF. CDR3 bases: TGTGCCATCAGCGTAGGACTAGCGGGAGCCGGGAAAGAGACCCAGTACTTC.

As regards this clone: In the same sample, other DNA sequences code for this CDR3. The genes are TRBV7-2 and TRBJ2-3; D unclear. Germline CDR1 SGHTA, CDR2 FQGNSA. V lost 5 bases, J lost 3 bases, and 6 bases lay in between. The CDR3 runs to 12 residues. The CDR3 loop reads CASSLRTDTQYF. The CDR3 DNA is TGTGCCAGCAGCCTTAGAACAGATACGCAGTATTTT.

The sample holds one count of this clone. The V call is TRBV23-1, the J call TRBJ1-6; no clear D. TRBV23-1 is an ORF for which the function is uncertain. The CDR3 runs to 14 residues. CDR3 DNA: TGCGCTATCCGTCGGGCGGTGAATAATTCACCCCTCCACTTT. This translates into CAIRRAVNNSPLHF.

The V call is TRBV25-1, the J call TRBJ2-2, with 7 nucleotides matching TRBD1. The CDR3 has 15 residues. V lost 4 bases, J lost 2 bases, and 4 bases stayed unmatched. Germline V gives CDR1 MGHDK, CDR2 SYGVNS. In DNA form, the CDR3 reads TGTGCCAGCAGTGTCGGGACAGCAAACACCGGGGAGCTGTTTTTT. It translates to CASSVGTANTGELFF.

This chain joins TRBV4-1 and TRBJ1-2; D is possibly TRBD1 (5 bases). Per the germline V gene, CDR1 is MGHRA and CDR2 is YSYEKL. Trimming shortened V by 0 bases and J by 7 bases, and 15 bases separated the two germline ends. The CDR3 has 15 amino acids. In DNA, the CDR3 is TGCGCCAGCAGCCAAGATTTAGGGGCTCTTGGTGGCTACACCTTC. Translation gives CASSQDLGALGGYTF.

The gene calls are TRBV18 and TRBJ2-7; TRBD2 aligns across 12 bases. The CDR3 is 15 amino acids. V trimming: 6 bases; J trimming: 7 bases; junction bases outside the gene matches: 10. Germline CDR1 and CDR2: KGHSH and LQKENI. CDR3 nucleotides: TGTGCCAGCTCCCCCATCGGACTAGCGGGAAATGAGCAGTACTTC. Its translation: CASSPIGLAGNEQYF.

This chain joins TRBV7-2 and TRBJ1-1; no reliable D call. This CDR3 is built from 13 residues. Trimming cost V 0 bases and J 4 bases, with 6 bases left between them. From germline, CDR1 is SGHTA and CDR2 FQGNSA. CDR3 in DNA: TGTGCCAGCAGCTTAGCAGGGCCCACTGAAGCTTTCTTT. Encoded protein: CASSLAGPTEAFF.

The rearrangement links TRBV6-4 to TRBJ2-7; D unresolved. CDR1 and CDR2 (germline): MRHNA, SNTAGT. V was trimmed by 0 bases and J by 3 bases, leaving 15 bases between them. The CDR3 loop spans 16 amino acids. CDR3 region: CASSDSILTRNYEQYF. In nucleotides, the CDR3 is TGTGCCAGCAGTGACTCAATTTTAACCAGGAACTACGAGCAGTACTTC.

V gene TRBV4-1 combines with J gene TRBJ1-2, with 8 positions matching TRBD1. The germline CDR1 and CDR2 sequences are MGHRA and YSYEKL. The CDR3 loop spans 18 amino acids. V trimming: 2 bases; J trimming: 3 bases; junction bases outside the gene matches: 14. The CDR3 DNA reads TGCGCCAGCAGCCAAAGAAGGGATCAGGGGGCGCCGGACTATGGCTACACCTTC. Amino acids: CASSQRRDQGAPDYGYTF.

The gene calls are TRBV28 and TRBJ2-6; TRBD2 matches at 7 bases. Germline assignment: CDR1 MDHEN and CDR2 SYDVKM. The junction had 6 bases not matched to a gene; V was cut back by 5 bases and J by 2 bases. CDR3 size: 16 residues. The CDR3 spells CASSGGRGAGANVLTF. CDR3 DNA: TGTGCCAGCAGTGGAGGACGGGGGGCTGGGGCCAACGTCCTGACTTTC.

The chain links TRBV10-3 to TRBJ2-2; possibly TRBD1 for D (6 bases). The CDR3 has 15 residues. Germline V gives CDR1 ENHRY, CDR2 SYGVKD. Deletions cut 4 bases from V and 6 bases from J, with 15 bases between. The CDR3 sequence is CAISAGTRGAGELFF. CDR3 DNA sequence: TGTGCCATCAGTGCCGGGACACGGGGAGCCGGGGAGCTGTTTTTT.

The chain couples TRBV27 to TRBJ2-1; a possible D gene is TRBD2 (5 bases). The CDR3 extends over 14 amino acids. V shed 5 bases and J shed 4 bases, with 12 bases lying between them. Germline lookup yields CDR1 MNHEY and CDR2 SMNVEV (reference sequence). The CDR3 protein is CASSQEDWYNEQFF. CDR3 sequence (DNA): TGTGCCAGCAGTCAGGAGGACTGGTACAATGAGCAGTTCTTC.

This clone was found once. The chain has TRBV15 and TRBJ1-5; D is uncertain. The CDR3 covers 14 residues. With 0 bases removed from V and 9 bases from J, the gap between germline ends came to 12 bases. From germline, CDR1 is LNHNV and CDR2 YYDKDF (reference sequence). The CDR3 sequence: CATSREGGDWPQHF. The CDR3 bases are TGTGCCACCAGCAGAGAGGGCGGGGATTGGCCCCAGCATTTT.

V usage is TRBV21-1 and J usage is TRBJ2-7; TRBD2 is the table's D call, not checked against the DNA. TRBV21-1 is a recognized pseudogene. The CDR3 has 16 amino acids. The chain's CDR3 is CASSKGEGAGEYWQYF. For the CDR3, the DNA is TGTGCCAGCAGCAAAGGGGAGGGAGCGGGAGAATATTGGCAGTACTTC.

The rearrangement joins TRBV30 to TRBJ2-3; D tentatively reads TRBD1 or TRBD2 (5 bases each). CDR1 is GTSNPN and CDR2 is SVGIG in the germline V gene (reference sequence). The CDR3 covers 11 residues. Trimming removed 7 bases at V and 7 bases at J, with 12 bases between. The CDR3 protein is CALARGYTQYF. The CDR3 DNA sequence: TGTGCCTTAGCGAGGGGATATACGCAGTATTTT.

This chain joins TRBV11-2 and TRBJ1-3, with 7 bases fitting TRBD1. This CDR3 is 16 amino acids long. V lost 4 bases to trimming and J lost 2 bases; unmatched junction nucleotides: 8. Germline values: CDR1 SGHAT, CDR2 FQNNGV. The DNA of the CDR3 is TGTGCCAGCAGCTCGGGACAGAGAGGACCTGGAAACACCATATATTTT. Its translation is CASSSGQRGPGNTIYF.

This chain joins TRBV6-1 and TRBJ2-7; 9 bases agree with TRBD2. V gave up 7 bases and J gave up 3 bases; unmatched junction bases: 7. The germline CDR1 and CDR2 sequences are MNHNS and SASEGT. This CDR3 has 14 amino acids. CDR3 coding DNA: TGTGCCAGCATCTGGACTAGCGCTGACTACGAGCAGTACTTC. Protein: CASIWTSADYEQYF.

The chain recombines TRBV28 with TRBJ1-2, with TRBD1 matching over 12 bases. V shed 4 bases, J shed 4 bases, and the junction held 10 bases outside the gene matches. The germline CDR1 and CDR2 sequences are MDHEN and SYDVKM. The CDR3 is 17 amino acids. For the CDR3, the DNA is TGTGCCAGCAGTTACCTGGGACAGGGGGCGGTCGGCTATGGCTACACCTTC. This sequence encodes CASSYLGQGAVGYGYTF.

The genes are TRBV19 and TRBJ1-6, with 8 bases that match TRBD1. The junction had 8 bases not matched to a gene; V was cut back by 3 bases and J by 10 bases. Germline V gene sequence: CDR1 LNHDA, CDR2 SQIVND (reference sequence). CDR3 length equals 15 residues. CDR3 amino acids: CASSIADRGGSPLHF. Written as DNA, the CDR3 is TGTGCCAGTAGTATCGCCGACAGGGGAGGGTCACCCCTCCACTTT. Full variable domain (missing parts from reference TRBV19 and TRBJ1-6): DGGITQSPKYLFRKEGQNVTLSCEQNLNHDAMYWYRQDPGQGLRLIYYSQIVNDFQKGDIAEGYSVSREKKESFPLTVTSAQKNPTAFYLCASSIADRGGSPLHFGNGTRLTVT.